The entry below gives a single TCR beta chain sequence along with its context. CDR3 length: 13 amino acids. Trimming left V 4 bases short and J 2 bases short, with 8 bases between. The germline gives CDR1 KGHSH, CDR2 LQKENI. These data come from a study of blood T cell repertoires in COVID-19. Those enrolled, adults aged about 18 to 95 years, came from some 23 US areas. Two consecutive negative NP/OP PCR tests, clearance, or resolved symptoms defined Cohort 3 recovery. Clones were sequenced by immunoSEQ multiplex PCR, and TCRdb holds only the in-frame ones, with some missing. The table shows under 300,000 clones, with 75% to 90% occurring only once.

The chain uses TRBV18 and TRBJ1-2, with D maybe TRBD1 (5 bases). Sequencing was done on a sample of PBMCs or T cells enriched from blood (not recorded which). The source of this sequence is a woman aged 45-65 years who had recovered from COVID-19. In DNA form, the CDR3 reads TGTGCCAGCTCACTACAGGACAACTATGGCTACACCTTC. Translated: CASSLQDNYGYTF.